The 3 T cell receptor beta chains below come from one sample, sequenced in a study of T cells in Graves' hyperthyroidism and ophthalmopathy. Amplification of TCR beta CDR3 regions used RNA as the template. First-round RT-PCR targeting the TCR CDR3 was performed with the HTBI primer set. MiXCR was run by TCRdb on the multiplex PCR reads, yielding one entry per CDR3 protein. The profile covers hundreds of thousands of distinct CDR3 sequences, with about 12% appearing a single time and around a tenth taken by the ten largest. The sample was blood. Receptors originate from a woman aged 18-29 years with Graves' hyperthyroidism.

This clonotype was observed a few times. The chain has TRBV5-1 and TRBJ1-1, with D hard to call. The CDR3 has 14 amino acids. The ends were cut back, 4 bases at V and 3 bases at J, with 13 bases in the middle. Germline V CDR1 and CDR2: SGHRS, YFSETQ. The CDR3 nucleotides are TGCGCCAGCAGCCTAGGGTTTGTGGACACTGAAGCTTTCTTT. It codes for CASSLGFVDTEAFF.

This clonotype was recorded many times. J is TRBJ2-7 and V is TRBV7-2; maybe TRBD2 (5 bases). Deletions cut 0 bases from V and 6 bases from J, with 6 bases between. This CDR3 is 12 amino acids long. The germline CDR1 and CDR2 sequences are SGHTA and FQGNSA. CDR3 loop: CASSLARVEQYF. DNA of the CDR3: TGTGCCAGCAGCTTAGCGCGGGTCGAGCAGTACTTC.

This clonotype was detected ten times or more. The V gene is TRBV30, the J gene TRBJ2-3, with 13 positions matching TRBD2. The V segment lost 1 base and the J segment 5 bases; nucleotides outside the gene matches: 9. The germline V gene has CDR1 GTSNPN and CDR2 SVGIG (reference sequence). This CDR3 spans 17 amino acids. The CDR3 bases are TGTGCCTGGAGTGGGGCTCGGACTAGCGGGAGCCAAGATACGCAGTATTTT. Its protein product is CAWSGARTSGSQDTQYF.